Listed here are 16 T cell receptor beta chains from one sample, sequenced in a study of beta chain features in type 1 diabetes. What these receptors recognize is not known. Expressed TCRB transcripts were sequenced because the entire RNA isolate underwent reverse transcription. The table came from immunoSEQ multiplex PCR; TCRdb's copy has only in-frame clones and leaves some out. The repertoire has approximately 170,000 clones, roughly 7.1% of them found once; the top ten carry around 0.9%. Notes on the study in general: People with Type 1 diabetes carried modestly yet significantly shorter TCRB CDR3s in all four CD4+ subsets.

The sample taken for sequencing was central memory CD4+ T cells from blood. The receptors come from a woman in her thirties or forties with type 1 diabetes.

This clone was detected ten times or more. This chain joins TRBV29-1 and TRBJ2-1, with D perhaps TRBD2 (6 bases). This CDR3 is 15 amino acids long. Per germline, CDR1 SQVTM and CDR2 ANQGSEA. V dropped 5 bases and J dropped 6 bases, with 20 bases sitting between them. The CDR3: CSVIAQPGTFNEQFF. CDR3 in DNA: TGCAGCGTTATTGCCCAACCTGGGACTTTCAATGAGCAGTTCTTC.

This clone was counted only a few times. The chain combines TRBV7-6 with TRBJ2-7; the D gene is possibly TRBD2 (5 bases). There are 15 residues in the CDR3. V lost 5 bases to trimming and J lost 3 bases, with 17 bases between them. Germline assignment: CDR1 SGHVS and CDR2 FNYEAQ. CDR3 in amino acids: CASSRGSGGVYEQYF. The CDR3 region has the DNA TGTGCCAGCAGCCGCGGCTCAGGAGGAGTCTACGAGCAGTACTTC.

The chain couples TRBV6-4 to TRBJ2-3; D gene uncertain. The CDR3 length is 13 residues. Germline values: CDR1 MRHNA, CDR2 SNTAGT. The V gene lost 5 bases and the J gene lost 1 base, with 7 bases spanning the gap. CDR3 residues: CASSPGGTDTQYF. CDR3 DNA: TGTGCCAGCAGTCCCGGAGGCACAGATACGCAGTATTTT.

The rearrangement links TRBV12-5 to TRBJ2-1, with 7 positions matching TRBD2. This CDR3 has 13 residues. The V segment lost 5 bases and the J segment 8 bases; nucleotides outside the gene matches: 6. Germline V CDR1 and CDR2: LGHNT, FRNRAP. CDR3 coding DNA: TGTGCTAGTGGTCCGGGGGGAGTCTATGAGCAGTTCTTC. Translating it yields CASGPGGVYEQFF.

This clone was seen ten or more times. This chain joins TRBV7-2 and TRBJ2-7; 7 bases align to TRBD1. The CDR3 length is 13 residues. Germline lookup yields CDR1 SGHTA and CDR2 FQGNSA. The J segment lost 7 bases and the V segment lost 3 bases, leaving 6 bases of the junction unmatched. CDR3 region: CASSFSTGYEQYF. CDR3 DNA sequence: TGTGCCAGCAGCTTTTCGACAGGGTATGAGCAGTACTTC.

The V gene is TRBV5-1, the J gene TRBJ2-5, with 7 bases identical to TRBD1. CDR3 size: 15 residues. V lost 2 bases, J lost 0 bases, and 4 bases stayed unmatched. Germline lookup yields CDR1 SGHRS and CDR2 YFSETQ. The CDR3 DNA is TGCGCCAGCAGCTTACCGACAGGGAACCAAGAGACCCAGTACTTC. Translating it yields CASSLPTGNQETQYF.

The chain has TRBV27 and TRBJ1-1, with D possibly being TRBD1 (5 bases). Per the germline V gene, CDR1 is MNHEY and CDR2 is SMNVEV (reference sequence). Deletions cut 3 bases from V and 7 bases from J, with 12 bases between. The CDR3 is 13 amino acids. CDR3 amino acids: CASSFAGIGEAFF. CDR3 DNA sequence: TGTGCCAGCAGTTTTGCAGGGATCGGTGAAGCTTTCTTT.

CDR3 in amino acids: CASSLETLAGADTQYF. The CDR3 nucleotides are TGCGCCAGCAGCCTCGAGACACTTGCTGGCGCAGATACGCAGTATTTT. This chain links TRBV4-3 with TRBJ2-3, with unresolved D. Trimming pared 4 bases from V and 4 bases from J, leaving 18 bases between. The CDR3 sequence is 16 residues long. Germline CDR1 LGHNA, CDR2 YSLEER.

The genes are TRBV9 and TRBJ2-5; 9 bases line up with TRBD1. The length of the CDR3 is 14 residues. Germline-derived CDR1 and CDR2 are SGDLS and YYNGEE. With 4 bases clipped from V and 3 bases from J, the junction kept 4 bases outside the gene matches. The CDR3 DNA follows: TGTGCCAGCAGCCTCACAGGGGGCGAAGAGACCCAGTACTTC. Protein: CASSLTGGEETQYF.

The genes are TRBV5-1 and TRBJ2-7; tentative D call: TRBD1 (6 bases). The CDR3 runs 14 residues. The germline gives CDR1 SGHRS, CDR2 YFSETQ. V lost 1 base and J lost 0, with 8 bases in between. The CDR3 coding sequence is TGCGCCAGCAGCTTGTCAGGGGTCTCCTACGAGCAGTACTTC. Amino acid sequence: CASSLSGVSYEQYF. The whole variable domain, filled in from reference TRBV5-1 and TRBJ2-7, reads KAGVTQTPRYLIKTRGQQVTLSCSPISGHRSVSWYQQTPGQGLQFLFEYFSETQRNKGNFPGRFSGRQFSNSRSEMNVSTLELGDSALYLCASSLSGVSYEQYFGPGTRLTVT.

This chain links TRBV5-1 with TRBJ1-1; the D is unclear. The CDR3 spans 14 residues. The ends were cut back, 0 bases at V and 7 bases at J, with 13 bases in the middle. Germline V gene lookup returns CDR1 SGHRS and CDR2 YFSETQ. The CDR3 loop reads CASSLGRPRGEAFF. CDR3 in DNA: TGCGCCAGCAGCTTGGGCAGGCCGCGGGGTGAAGCTTTCTTT. Using reference TRBV5-1 and TRBJ1-1 for the parts outside the CDR3, the full variable domain is KAGVTQTPRYLIKTRGQQVTLSCSPISGHRSVSWYQQTPGQGLQFLFEYFSETQRNKGNFPGRFSGRQFSNSRSEMNVSTLELGDSALYLCASSLGRPRGEAFFGQGTRLTVV.

The chain has TRBV5-4 and TRBJ1-4; possible D gene TRBD1, 6 bases. The germline CDR1 and CDR2 sequences are SGHNT and YYREEE (reference sequence). V lost 4 bases and J lost 4, with 20 bases in between. The CDR3 runs 17 residues. The CDR3 DNA reads TGTGCCAGCAGCGTAACATCGGGACATCCGGTTAATGAAAAACTGTTTTTT. Translating gives CASSVTSGHPVNEKLFF.

Many counts were recorded for this clone. The chain joins TRBV6-6 to TRBJ1-2, with D perhaps matching TRBD1 (5 bases). This CDR3 is built from 11 residues. CDR1 MNHNY and CDR2 SVGAGI come from the germline V gene (reference sequence). The ends were cut back, 6 bases at V and 5 bases at J, with 7 bases in the middle. CDR3 DNA: TGTGCCAGCAGGCAGGGTTATGGCTACACCTTC. Translated: CASRQGYGYTF.

This clone was seen a few times. The rearrangement uses TRBV7-6 and TRBJ2-3, with D unclear. V was trimmed by 5 bases and J by 1 base, leaving 10 bases between them. Germline-derived CDR1 and CDR2 are SGHVS and FNYEAQ. The CDR3 runs 14 residues. The CDR3, as DNA: TGTGCCAGCAGCCCTGAGGCCGGCACAGATACGCAGTATTTT. Amino acid sequence: CASSPEAGTDTQYF.

V gene TRBV2 combines with J gene TRBJ2-2, with a possible D match to TRBD2 (5 bases). The V gene lost 1 base and the J gene lost 5 bases, with 8 bases spanning the gap. This CDR3 is 14 amino acids long. In germline, CDR1 is SNHLY, CDR2 FYNNEI. This chain's CDR3 is CASSEVRGTGELFF. CDR3 nucleotide sequence: TGTGCCAGCAGTGAAGTCCGGGGTACCGGGGAGCTGTTTTTT.

This rearrangement joins TRBV28 to TRBJ1-1; TRBD1 aligns across 8 bases. Per the germline V gene, CDR1 is MDHEN and CDR2 is SYDVKM. With 5 bases clipped from V and 4 bases from J, the junction kept 9 bases outside the gene matches. The CDR3 is 15 amino acids. The CDR3 sequence: CASSLPDRVSTEAFF. The CDR3 DNA follows: TGTGCCAGCAGTCTCCCGGACAGGGTCAGCACTGAAGCTTTCTTT.